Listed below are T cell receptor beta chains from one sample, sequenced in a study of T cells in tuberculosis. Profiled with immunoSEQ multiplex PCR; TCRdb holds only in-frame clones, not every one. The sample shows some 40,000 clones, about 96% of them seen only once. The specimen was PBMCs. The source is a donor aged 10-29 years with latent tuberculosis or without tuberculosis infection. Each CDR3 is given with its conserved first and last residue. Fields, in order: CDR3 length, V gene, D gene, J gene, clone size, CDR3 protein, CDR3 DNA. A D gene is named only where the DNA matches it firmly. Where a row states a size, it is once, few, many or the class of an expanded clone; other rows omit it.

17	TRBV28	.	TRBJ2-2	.	CASSAIRLDGNTGELFF	TGTGCCAGCAGTGCGATACGACTAGATGGGAACACCGGGGAGCTGTTTTTT
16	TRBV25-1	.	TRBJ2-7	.	CASSGDSKENTYEQYF	TGTGCCAGCAGTGGGGACTCCAAAGAAAACACCTACGAGCAGTACTTC
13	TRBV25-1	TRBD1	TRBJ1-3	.	CACLDRDGNTIYF	TGTGCCTGCCTGGACAGGGATGGAAACACCATATATTTT
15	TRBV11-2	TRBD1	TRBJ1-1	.	CASSPSWDSNTEAFF	TGTGCCAGCAGCCCATCCTGGGACAGCAACACTGAAGCTTTCTTT
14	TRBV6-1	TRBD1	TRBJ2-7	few	CASSEFTGGYEQYF	TGTGCCAGCAGTGAATTTACAGGGGGCTACGAGCAGTACTTC
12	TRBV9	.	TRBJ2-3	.	CASSQAGDTQYF	TGTGCCAGCAGCCAGGCGGGGGATACGCAGTATTTT
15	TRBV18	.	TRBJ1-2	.	CASSPPMGANYGYTF	TGTGCCAGCTCACCACCGATGGGGGCGAACTATGGCTACACCTTC
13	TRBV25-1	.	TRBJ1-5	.	CASSEQGQDLQHF	TGTGCCAGCAGTGAACAGGGGCAGGACCTCCAGCATTTT
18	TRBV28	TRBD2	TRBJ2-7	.	CASSLTRALAGGLYEQYF	TGTGCCAGCAGCCTAACTCGGGCCCTAGCGGGGGGTCTGTACGAGCAGTACTTC
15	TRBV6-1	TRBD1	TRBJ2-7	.	CASSAGQGSSYEQYF	TGTGCCAGCAGTGCGGGACAGGGGAGCTCCTACGAGCAGTACTTC
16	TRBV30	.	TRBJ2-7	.	CAWSGGTGHPSYEQYF	TGTGCCTGGAGTGGGGGAACGGGACATCCTTCCTACGAGCAGTACTTC
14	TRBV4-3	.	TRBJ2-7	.	CASSHGQTSYEQYF	TGCGCCAGCAGCCACGGACAGACGTCCTACGAGCAGTACTTC
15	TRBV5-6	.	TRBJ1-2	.	CASSLSRQQNYGYTF	TGTGCCAGCAGCCTCTCGCGGCAGCAGAACTATGGCTACACCTTC
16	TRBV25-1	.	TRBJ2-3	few	CASSDAITENTDTQYF	TGTGCCAGCAGTGACGCCATAACAGAAAACACAGATACGCAGTATTTT